This TCR beta chain is from a study of blood T cell repertoires in COVID-19. Looking at the study overall: There were acute and convalescent COVID-19 samples, and they came from the United States, Italy and Spain.

Methods used by the authors: For nucleated cells, counts were estimated from reference gene primer amplification. Measured with immunoSEQ multiplex PCR; TCRdb has only the in-frame clones, and not every one. From that table come the V and J calls and clone size; the DNA was used to work out D and trimming. Among some 65,000 clones listed, roughly four fifths were seen once. This CDR3 spans 14 amino acids. V lost 7 bases to trimming and J lost 7 bases; unmatched junction nucleotides: 8. Germline V gene lookup returns CDR1 SGHVS and CDR2 FQNEAQ. The TCR comes from a woman of 80 years or more with acute or convalescent COVID-19. Sequenced input: peripheral blood. The gene calls are TRBV7-8 and TRBJ2-1; 9 bases agree with TRBD1. The CDR3 nucleotides read TGTGCCAGCACCCCCGGGACAGGGTTAAATGAGCAGTTCTTC. Protein sequence: CASTPGTGLNEQFF.